This entry is about one T cell receptor (beta chain). Its antigen is not yet known. Per-nucleotide qualities are absent, and no much larger clonotype sits a single base away. Library method: the immunoSEQ multiplex PCR assay. A mixture of 60 forward primers for TCR Vbeta segments and 13 reverse primers for TCR Jbeta segments was used in the multiplex PCR. The CDR3 region of rearranged TCR beta genes was amplified from genomic DNA by a multiplex PCR assay. The Illumina HiSeq System was used to sequence the amplified TCR beta libraries as 87-base-pair reads. Regarding the original processing steps: A later analysis tallied around 80 million unique TCR beta chains across the 660 or so repertoires, and some 10 million of those chains were shared by two or more donors. Raw reads were error-corrected and collapsed into unique sequences by a nearest-neighbor algorithm in which closely related sequences were merged to remove PCR and sequencing errors. V, D and J gene segments were assigned by aligning CDR3 sequences to IMGT reference sequences. For a sequence to be retained, a match of at least six nucleotides to both a V gene segment and a J gene segment was required. Rearrangements were called productive when the CDR3 lacked stop codons and stayed in frame with V and J; all others were non-productive. CDR3 was defined by IMGT convention, running from the second conserved V-encoded cysteine to the conserved J-encoded phenylalanine. The earlier analysis of some 550 of the donors excluded any sequence lacking an unambiguous match to a single V gene segment. In an earlier analysis of 587 of the donors, a V segment was called functional when productive rearrangements were above 56.7%, and segregating when the standard deviation between donors exceeded 5%. A statistical classification framework was built to diagnose cytomegalovirus status from the catalog of TCR beta chain sequences. In a later analysis, V and J genes were assigned by comparing TCR nucleotide sequences against IMGT/GENE-DB human TR gene sequences. Using the TCRdist pipeline, a later analysis assigned CDR3 sequences along with most-parsimonious VDJ recombination scenarios. A later analysis defined each TCR beta chain by its CDR3 amino acid sequence plus V-gene family, and excluded reads lacking a unique V-gene family. In a later analysis, 450 to 600 highly shared, low-generation-probability nucleotide sequences were removed to address suspected cross-contamination and a sequencing artifact. For each public chain, a later analysis derived a clonal expansion index from normalized ranks of inferred template counts within each repertoire. A later analysis computed generation probabilities with a VDJ recombination model fitted to out-of-frame rearrangements, and checked the results against IGoR. Hypergeometric tests were used in a later analysis to score TCR-TCR, TCR-HLA and TCR-CMV co-occurrence, with a repertoire-size bias correction applied to the TCR pairs. False discovery rates were estimated in a later analysis by permuting HLA or CMV assignments 20 times. A later analysis grouped co-occurring TCRs with DBSCAN, adding TCRdist sequence similarity when clustering within HLA-allele-positive subsets. Repertoires with fewer than 30,000 or more than 120,000 public chains, plus five repertoires with anomalous nucleotide sharing, were excluded from co-occurrence clustering. TCRdb took this table from immuneACCESS and kept in-frame rearrangements with V and J called. Such tables lack part of the clones; where checked against another copy, unresolved V genes explain under half of the gap, and the rest is unexplained. V and J calls plus clone size are reproduced from that table; the DNA served to infer D and trimming. Within this sample are approximately 27,000 clones, with about 60% of them counted one time only. The ten largest clones take up roughly 42% of the sample.

The cohort comprised 670 or so healthy bone marrow donors. At the time of sampling, every cohort member was nominally healthy, though immune exposures that went unrecorded were likely present. The donor tested CMV seropositive, placing the donor among the 289 seropositive members of the cohort. A peripheral blood sample was collected from each donor, and TCR beta sequencing was performed on peripheral blood mononuclear cells. Genomic DNA extraction from the blood cell samples was performed with the Qiagen DNeasy Blood Extraction Kit. V is cut by 8 bases and J by 5 bases, and the space between the germline ends is 11 bases. From a lookup of the germline V gene, CDR1 and CDR2 are SQVTM and ANQGSEA. The cysteine opens and the phenylalanine closes a CDR3 of 11 amino acids. The DNA shown is the 33-base CDR3, in frame from base 1. The sample comes from a study of cytomegalovirus exposure and HLA in healthy donors (dated by TCRdb to the late 2010s). About the study as a whole: In an earlier analysis of several hundred of the donors, 276 Gb of sequence data and some 100 million unique TCR beta sequences from roughly 180 million T cells were reported. The study used immunosequencing to profile the T cell repertoires of about 670 subjects and linked those repertoires to cytomegalovirus serostatus. The study aimed to test whether signatures of past pathogen exposure could be identified by cataloging public T cell receptors. An early release that covered about 640 HLA-typed donors contained approximately 320 gigabases of sequencing data and tens of millions of unique TCR sequences. The genetic ancestry cluster associated with self-reported Caucasian donors included approximately 85% of the roughly 400 genotyped donors. High-throughput TCR immunosequencing, statistical association of individual TCRs with disease status, and machine learning were combined to predict cytomegalovirus infection status. A later analysis re-analyzed previously published TCR beta repertoires from roughly 600 donors and added high-resolution HLA genotyping to study TCR occurrence patterns. A later genetic analysis used genome-wide SNP genotypes for about 60% of the roughly 670 donors, treating that subset as a discovery cohort. Alongside the repertoire data, information on donor age, sex, ethnicity and CMV serostatus was compiled. Both class I and class II loci were covered by HLA typing, at four-digit resolution. Besides the first cohort of 500 to 700 subjects, a separate validation cohort made up of roughly 130 different subjects was used. Because of strong linkage in the cohort, four or five DR-DQ haplotypes were treated as single units for association and clustering. Typing coverage varied by locus: roughly 629-640 donors for A, B, C, DRB1 and DQB1; roughly 520 for DQA1; more than 600 for DPA1; roughly 470 for DPB1. Every discovery cohort repertoire had been produced on one sequencing platform. The later analysis used no new phenotypic data to find candidate immune exposures, relying instead on TCR beta sequences and their occurrence across donors. To decide whether each TCR beta V gene segment behaved as functional or pseudogenic, an earlier analysis of nearly 600 of the donors relied on high-throughput TCR beta sequencing. On average, roughly 240,000 unique TCR beta nucleotide sequences were sequenced per donor among about 400 genotyped donors of the cohort, with around 19% of those sequences being non-productive. Findings and caveats that apply to the study as a whole: A further reported finding was that TCR beta sequences accurately predicted the HLA-A and HLA-B alleles for most subjects in the first cohort. It was suggested by the authors that the approach could potentially be generalized to other disease states and immunological phenotypes. An association between a missense DCLRE1C variant and V-gene and J-gene trimming of TCR beta chains was found in a later genetic analysis and replicated in an independent cohort. Linkage disequilibrium might explain the correlated functional status among segregating V segments, but an unknown experimental factor could not be ruled out. Because counts were too low, 15 to 20 rarely observed V segments, including chromosome 9 orphons, were excluded from the earlier analysis of around 590 of the donors. The presence/absence analyses assumed that sequencing depth was roughly uniform across donors, and that assumption may not be true. In a later analysis, HLA-associated TCR beta chains showed more clonal expansion and lower generation probabilities than non-associated chains that were equally common. The classifier was reported to diagnose cytomegalovirus status with high specificity and sensitivity in both the original and validation cohorts. A few of the identified cytomegalovirus-associated TCR beta chains were confirmed in vitro to be specific for cytomegalovirus antigens. A later analysis reported that several top co-occurrence clusters appeared linked to parvovirus B19, influenza, CMV and Epstein-Barr virus. While some public TCRs were present in many individuals, most TCR sequences turned up only very rarely across donors. The 87-base-pair reads could not distinguish some IMGT-functional V segments, including TRBV6-2 and TRBV6-3, so those segments were excluded. According to a later genetic analysis, donors in an Asian-associated ancestry cluster had fewer N-insertions in productive TCRs than the approximately 650-donor mean. Broadly in line with IMGT annotations, most TCR beta V segments showed up in productive rearrangements about 87% or about 30% of the time in an earlier analysis of several hundred of the donors. The study listed 164 TCR beta chains as associated with cytomegalovirus. A cluster of highly shared sequence variants was judged likely to be a technical artifact of the sequencing pipeline. Because some donors lacked HLA typing at each locus, the association tests relied only on the typed subset. Assigning TCR associations to individual alleles was difficult when HLA alleles, especially DR and DQ, strongly co-occurred. This cohort had only TCR beta chains sequenced, and the lack of alpha or paired-chain data limited which features could be detected. At a false discovery rate of 0.05, a later analysis linked about 17,000 TCR beta sequences to specific HLA alleles. The only immune exposure information available for the cohort was CMV serostatus. In a later analysis, TCR association rates were found to vary across HLA loci, with the most associated TCRs seen for DRB1 alleles and the fewest for HLA-C alleles. Most CMV-associated TCR beta chains appeared to be HLA-restricted in a later analysis, and the HLA associations seemed to be driven largely by CMV exposure.

The TCR was taken from a male donor in good health and CMV-seropositive. Sequenced material: PBMCs. The sequence links TRBV29-1 to TRBJ2-3; the D gene is unclear. The DNA sequence reads TGCAGCCTCCCCCGAGAAGATACGCAGTATTTT. It is translated as CSLPREDTQYF.